These T cell receptor beta chains were read from a single sample in a study of blood T cells in healthy people across ages. TCRdb re-analysed the 5' RACE reads in MiXCR, keeping a single row per CDR3 protein. The table has more than 800,000 distinct CDR3 sequences, roughly 45% seen once. Source material: blood. These receptors were taken from a woman aged 55-70 years in good health. The CDR3 runs from the conserved cysteine through the conserved F or W. D genes are given only for firm matches. Clone size is not always given. Where it is, it says once, few, many or a class for expanded clones.

clone size: -
D gene: -
V gene: TRBV20-1
J gene: TRBJ2-4
CDR3 DNA: TGCAGTGCTAGAGATGCGGGGAAGATTGGCTTCCTGGGAGAGCAGTACTTC
CDR3 protein: CSARDAGKIGFLGEQYF

clone size: -
D gene: TRBD1
V gene: TRBV29-1
J gene: TRBJ1-2
CDR3 DNA: TGCAGCGTTGAAGATCCTAGACAGGGGAGCTATGGCTACACCTTC
CDR3 protein: CSVEDPRQGSYGYTF

clone size: -
D gene: -
V gene: TRBV29-1
J gene: TRBJ2-7
CDR3 DNA: TGCAGCGTTGAAGGCTTACTCTACGAGCAGTACTTC
CDR3 protein: CSVEGLLYEQYF

clone size: few
D gene: -
V gene: TRBV21-1
J gene: TRBJ2-1
CDR3 DNA: TGTGCCAGCAGCTACCCTAGTCCCCTCTACTACAATGAGCAGTTCTTC
CDR3 protein: CASSYPSPLYYNEQFF

clone size: -
D gene: -
V gene: TRBV13
J gene: TRBJ2-7
CDR3 DNA: TGTGCCAGCAGCTTAGGGGACGACAGGACGTACAATGAGCAGTACTTC
CDR3 protein: CASSLGDDRTYNEQYF

clone size: -
D gene: -
V gene: TRBV11-2
J gene: TRBJ2-5
CDR3 DNA: TGTGCGAGCTCCCAGGGATCGTTCTCGGAGACCCAGTACTTC
CDR3 protein: CASSQGSFSETQYF

clone size: -
D gene: TRBD1
V gene: TRBV12-3/TRBV12-4
J gene: TRBJ1-5
CDR3 DNA: TGTGCCAGCAGTTCGACAGGGGGCAGCAAGCCCCAGCATTTT
CDR3 protein: CASSSTGGSKPQHF

clone size: -
D gene: -
V gene: TRBV7-8
J gene: TRBJ1-6
CDR3 DNA: TGTGCCAGCAGCTTAGTTAGCTGGACGAATTCACCCCTCCACTTT
CDR3 protein: CASSLVSWTNSPLHF

clone size: -
D gene: -
V gene: TRBV7-2
J gene: TRBJ2-3
CDR3 DNA: TGTGCCAGCAGCCCCGGGACTCGGAGCACAGATACGCAGTATTTT
CDR3 protein: CASSPGTRSTDTQYF

clone size: few
D gene: TRBD1
V gene: TRBV29-1
J gene: TRBJ2-7
CDR3 DNA: TGCAGCGTCGAGCCCCGGACAGGGGGCTACGAGCAGTACTTC
CDR3 protein: CSVEPRTGGYEQYF

clone size: -
D gene: -
V gene: TRBV6-1
J gene: TRBJ2-1
CDR3 DNA: TGTGCCAGCAGTGAATTTCGGGGGGCGGAGGGGTTCTTC
CDR3 protein: CASSEFRGAEGFF

clone size: few
D gene: TRBD2
V gene: TRBV20-1
J gene: TRBJ2-1
CDR3 DNA: TGCAGTGCTGATCTAGCGGGGACCTCTGAGCAGTTCTTC
CDR3 protein: CSADLAGTSEQFF

clone size: -
D gene: -
V gene: TRBV20-1
J gene: TRBJ1-2
CDR3 DNA: TGCAGTGCTAGAGGATCGGACAGTAACTATGGCTACACCTTC
CDR3 protein: CSARGSDSNYGYTF

clone size: few
D gene: -
V gene: TRBV7-6
J gene: TRBJ2-3
CDR3 DNA: TGTGCCAGCAGCTTACTGGCCCACGCGGGCGCTAGCACAGATACGCAGTATTTT
CDR3 protein: CASSLLAHAGASTDTQYF

clone size: -
D gene: -
V gene: TRBV20-1
J gene: TRBJ2-5
CDR3 DNA: TGCAGTGCTAGAGAAGACTCCTCAGGATGGAGTGAGCAGTACTTC
CDR3 protein: CSAREDSSGWSEQYF

clone size: -
D gene: TRBD1
V gene: TRBV7-6
J gene: TRBJ2-6
CDR3 DNA: TGTGCCAGCAGCTCAAAAGGGGGCGCGAGCTCTGGGGCCAACGTCCTGACTTTC
CDR3 protein: CASSSKGGASSGANVLTF

clone size: -
D gene: -
V gene: TRBV4-1
J gene: TRBJ2-7
CDR3 DNA: TGCGCCAGCAGCCAACTAGCGCCTAATGAGCAGTACTTC
CDR3 protein: CASSQLAPNEQYF

clone size: -
D gene: -
V gene: TRBV27
J gene: TRBJ1-5
CDR3 DNA: TGTGCCAGCAGTTTATACGGGACCTATAGCAATCAGCCCCAGCATTTT
CDR3 protein: CASSLYGTYSNQPQHF

clone size: many
D gene: -
V gene: TRBV20-1
J gene: TRBJ2-7
CDR3 DNA: TGCAGTGCTCTTGTGGACCGCTACGAGCAGTACTTC
CDR3 protein: CSALVDRYEQYF

clone size: -
D gene: TRBD1
V gene: TRBV29-1
J gene: TRBJ2-3
CDR3 DNA: TGCAGCCAAGAAGCTGACAGGGGGCGAAATATCACAGATACGCAGTATTTT
CDR3 protein: CSQEADRGRNITDTQYF

clone size: few
D gene: TRBD2
V gene: TRBV5-1
J gene: TRBJ2-5
CDR3 DNA: TGCGCCAGCAGCTTGGTCCGCGGGACTAGCGGGAGTTATTCAGAGACCCAGTACTTC
CDR3 protein: CASSLVRGTSGSYSETQYF

clone size: -
D gene: TRBD2
V gene: TRBV5-5
J gene: TRBJ2-7
CDR3 DNA: TGTGCCAGCAGCCCTACTAGCGCGAGCTCCTACAATGAGCAGTACTTC
CDR3 protein: CASSPTSASSYNEQYF

clone size: few
D gene: TRBD2
V gene: TRBV6-5
J gene: TRBJ2-3
CDR3 DNA: TGTGCCAGCCGACTAGCGGGAGGGTTCACAGATACGCAGTATTTT
CDR3 protein: CASRLAGGFTDTQYF

clone size: many
D gene: -
V gene: TRBV12-3/TRBV12-4
J gene: TRBJ2-3
CDR3 DNA: TGTGCCAGCACCCGAGCCGGGACCATGGGAGATACGCAGTATTTT
CDR3 protein: CASTRAGTMGDTQYF

clone size: few
D gene: TRBD1
V gene: TRBV27
J gene: TRBJ1-5
CDR3 DNA: TGTGCCAGCAGCAGGGGACAGAATAGCAATCAGCCCCAGCATTTT
CDR3 protein: CASSRGQNSNQPQHF